These 24 T cell receptor beta chains share one sample of origin, sequenced in a study of glioma-infiltrating T cells. TCR alpha and beta CDR3 regions were amplified from RNA using iRepertoire nested multiplex PCR. TCRdb itself ran the multiplex PCR reads through MiXCR, one entry per CDR3 protein. The sample contains about 130,000 distinct CDR3 sequences, about 22% of which appear only once. Sequenced sample: glioma tissue, nonneoplastic brain tissue, or PBMCs (not recorded which). The receptors come from a human donor with low-grade glioma or glioblastoma, undergoing nonglioma brain surgery, or in good health (not recorded which).

This clonotype was seen only a few times. This chain joins TRBV7-9 and TRBJ1-1; D unclear. Trimming removed 2 bases at V and 7 bases at J, with 11 bases between. Germline lookup yields CDR1 SEHNR and CDR2 FQNEAQ (reference sequence). This CDR3 contains 13 residues. Here the CDR3 reads CASSLTASVEAFF. The CDR3 DNA follows: TGTGCCAGCAGCTTAACTGCGTCAGTTGAAGCTTTCTTT.

In this sample, this clonotype turned up many times. The chain couples TRBV27 to TRBJ1-5, with TRBD1 as a possible D gene (6 bases). Looked up from germline, CDR1 is MNHEY and CDR2 is SMNVEV (reference sequence). CDR3 length: 16 residues. Trimming pared 5 bases from V and 0 bases from J, leaving 14 bases between. As DNA, the CDR3 is TGTGCCAGCAGTCTGGGGGCGGGAAATAGCAATCAGCCCCAGCATTTT. This translates into CASSLGAGNSNQPQHF.

This clonotype was picked up a small number of times. V and J are TRBV6-1 and TRBJ2-7; 9 nucleotides align to TRBD2. CDR3 length: 15 residues. Germline V CDR1 and CDR2: MNHNS, SASEGT. Trimming cost V 7 bases and J 6 bases; bases outside gene matches: 13. The CDR3 sequence: CASKLVAGASGEQYV. CDR3 sequence (DNA): TGTGCCAGCAAGTTGGTAGCGGGGGCCTCAGGCGAGCAGTACGTC.

Regarding this clonotype: Just one base apart from a much larger clone, this may be a read error. V gene TRBV6-6 combines with J gene TRBJ2-3; TRBD1 matches at 9 bases. Germline V gives CDR1 MNHNY, CDR2 SVGAGI (reference sequence). There are 14 residues in the CDR3. In nucleotides, the CDR3 is TGTGCCATCAGTTACCGACAGGGGGGAGATACGCAGTATTTT. Encoded protein: CAISYRQGGDTQYF.

The chain combines TRBV24-1 with TRBJ2-3, with 7 bases identical to TRBD2. This CDR3 is built from 17 residues. Germline V gene sequence: CDR1 KGHDR, CDR2 SFDVKD. The junction had 12 bases not matched to a gene; V was cut back by 3 bases and J by 4 bases. The CDR3 DNA is TGTGCCACCAGTGATCTGGACCGAGGGGAGGGCGCAGATACGCAGTATTTT. Protein: CATSDLDRGEGADTQYF.

This clonotype was detected many times. The gene calls are TRBV7-2 and TRBJ1-1; D not certain. Germline CDR1 is SGHTA and CDR2 is FQGNSA. The CDR3 consists of 13 residues. V was trimmed by 3 bases and J by 3 bases, leaving 8 bases between them. CDR3 nucleotide sequence: TGTGCCAGCAGCTTTTATCTAGACACTGAAGCTTTCTTT. Translated, it gives CASSFYLDTEAFF. Variable domain in full (rest from reference TRBV7-2 and TRBJ1-1): GAGVSQSPSNKVTEKGKDVELRCDPISGHTALYWYRQSLGQGLEFLIYFQGNSAPDKSGLPSDRFSAERTGGSVSTLTIQRTQQEDSAVYLCASSFYLDTEAFFGQGTRLTVV.

This clonotype came up once. CDR3 loop: CASGRQGAAEQFF. CDR3 nucleotides: TGCGCCAGCGGCCGTCAGGGGGCGGCTGAGCAGTTCTTC. This chain connects TRBV5-1 to TRBJ2-1; TRBD1 matches 8 bases. The trim removed 7 bases at V and 9 bases at J, leaving 9 bases unmatched. The CDR3 covers 13 residues. CDR1 is SGHRS, CDR2 YFSETQ, per germline.

This clonotype was counted only a few times. The rearrangement uses TRBV19 and TRBJ2-1; D remains unclear. Germline V lookup: CDR1 LNHDA, CDR2 SQIVND (reference sequence). V was shortened by 5 bases and J by 5 bases, with 13 bases between the two germline ends. CDR3 size: 14 residues. The CDR3 region is CASSLRRPNNEQFF. Here the CDR3 DNA reads TGTGCCAGTAGTCTTCGTAGGCCCAACAATGAGCAGTTCTTC.

The chain is built from TRBV9 and TRBJ1-1, with 8 bases aligning to TRBD1. The CDR3 spans 18 residues. Germline lookup yields CDR1 SGDLS and CDR2 YYNGEE. Trimming at V came to 0 bases and at J to 0 bases, leaving 10 bases not matched to a gene. In nucleotides, the CDR3 is TGTGCCAGCAGCGTAGGGGGGGCAGGGGGCGTCATGAACACTGAAGCTTTCTTT. This gives the protein CASSVGGAGGVMNTEAFF.

This clonotype has just a few counts. CDR3 in amino acids: CAIRTGQGGSYEQYV. The CDR3, as DNA: TGTGCCATCAGAACGGGACAGGGGGGATCCTACGAGCAGTACGTC. The rearrangement links TRBV6-2 or TRBV6-3 to TRBJ2-7, with 11 bases identical to TRBD1. V dropped 10 bases and J dropped 1; count of bases not matched to a gene: 9. The V gene's germline CDR1 is MNHEY and CDR2 SVGEGT. The CDR3 is 15 residues long.

This clonotype was picked up many times. The chain joins TRBV6-2 or TRBV6-3 to TRBJ1-1; maybe TRBD1 (5 bases). The CDR3 is made up of 14 amino acids. Trimming pared 2 bases from V and 0 bases from J, leaving 7 bases between. The germline V gene encodes CDR1 MNHEY and CDR2 SVGEGT. The CDR3 sequence: CASSYETVNTEAFF. CDR3 bases: TGTGCCAGCAGTTACGAGACAGTGAACACTGAAGCTTTCTTT.

The CDR3, as DNA: TGTGCCAGCAGCCAAGATCAGGGCAGGGGATATGATCAGCCCCAGCATTTT. Its protein product is CASSQDQGRGYDQPQHF. The chain is built from TRBV4-2 and TRBJ1-5; maybe TRBD1 (6 bases). CDR1 and CDR2 (germline): LGHNA, YNFKEQ. This CDR3 region has 17 residues. V was clipped by 0 bases and J by 5 bases, with 17 bases between them.

This clonotype has at least ten counts. The chain combines TRBV28 with TRBJ2-7; weak D call: TRBD1 (6 bases). Trimming took off 5 bases at V and 3 bases at J, with 17 bases between the two ends. Germline assignment: CDR1 MDHEN and CDR2 SYDVKM. The CDR3 has 15 amino acids. For the CDR3, the DNA is TGTGCCAGCAGTCATTTTCCGGGACATTACTACGAGCAGTACGTC. Encoded protein: CASSHFPGHYYEQYV.

This clonotype came up a few times. The chain has TRBV29-1 and TRBJ1-1; the D is unclear. The germline V gene has CDR1 SQVTM and CDR2 ANQGSEA. The CDR3 is 10 amino acids. Deletions cut 4 bases from V and 10 bases from J, with 10 bases between. The CDR3 coding sequence is TGCAGCGTTGGAGGTAATGCAGCTTTCTTT. Its protein is CSVGGNAAFF. The variable domain in full, completed from reference TRBV29-1 and TRBJ1-1, reads SAVISQKPSRDICQRGTSLTIQCQVDSQVTMMFWYRQQPGQSLTLIATANQGSEATYESGFVIDKFPISRPNLTFSTLTVSNMSPEDSSIYLCSVGGNAAFFGQGTRLTVV.

V gene TRBV14 combines with J gene TRBJ2-3; D is tentatively TRBD1 or TRBD2 (6 bases each). The germline V gene encodes CDR1 SGHDN and CDR2 FVKESK. The CDR3 has 14 residues. Trimming removed 1 base from V and 13 bases from J, with 18 bases in between. CDR3 protein: CASSQVQGGGDEYF. DNA for the CDR3: TGTGCCAGCAGCCAAGTACAGGGAGGAGGCGATGAGTATTTT.

The chain recombines TRBV5-1 with TRBJ2-5; 11 nucleotides line up with TRBD2. CDR1 SGHRS and CDR2 YFSETQ come from the germline V gene. The CDR3 runs 16 residues. J gave up 5 bases and V 2 bases, and 8 bases lay outside the gene matches. CDR3 in amino acids: CASSLLAGASGETQYF. DNA of the CDR3: TGCGCCAGCAGCTTACTAGCGGGGGCCTCGGGGGAGACCCAGTACTTC.

The V gene is TRBV7-2, the J gene TRBJ2-7; D is undetermined. CDR3 length: 14 amino acids. V was cut by 5 bases and J by 1 base, with 12 bases left in between. Germline CDR1 and CDR2: SGHTA and FQGNSA. The CDR3 region is CASSTSDESYEQYV. CDR3 sequence (DNA): TGTGCCAGCAGCACGTCGGACGAGTCCTACGAGCAGTACGTC.

This clonotype turned up a few times. The genes are TRBV2 and TRBJ1-6; no clear D. Germline CDR1 and CDR2: SNHLY and FYNNEI. The CDR3 is made up of 13 amino acids. Trimming removed 7 bases at V and 11 bases at J, with 15 bases between. CDR3 sequence: CASIIPAETPLHF. The CDR3 DNA follows: TGTGCCAGCATCATACCGGCGGAAACACCCCTCCACTTT.

The chain joins TRBV7-9 to TRBJ2-3; the D gene is possibly TRBD2 (6 bases). Germline V gives CDR1 SEHNR, CDR2 FQNEAQ (reference sequence). This CDR3 has 14 amino acids. V lost 6 bases and J lost 6, with 16 bases in between. The CDR3 sequence is CASRFKAGWDTQYF. CDR3 coding DNA: TGTGCCAGCAGGTTTAAGGCGGGGTGGGATACGCAGTATTTT.

Ten or more counts support this clonotype. This chain uses TRBV10-3 with TRBJ2-1; 8 positions agree with TRBD1. The CDR3 runs 14 residues. V shed 6 bases, J shed 1 base, and the junction held 2 bases outside the gene matches. Germline CDR1 and CDR2: ENHRY and SYGVKD. The CDR3 bases are TGTGCCATCAGAAGGGACAGGTCCTACAATGAGCAGTTCTTC. Its protein product is CAIRRDRSYNEQFF.

The chain joins TRBV4-2 to TRBJ2-1; no reliable D call. Deletions cut 5 bases from V and 5 bases from J, with 13 bases between. The CDR3 extends over 14 amino acids. The germline V gene has CDR1 LGHNA and CDR2 YNFKEQ. The CDR3 is CASSEGQVHNEQFF. In nucleotides, the CDR3 is TGTGCCAGCAGCGAAGGGCAGGTCCACAATGAGCAGTTCTTC.

The chain uses TRBV19 and TRBJ2-3; 8 nucleotides match TRBD1. The ends lost 5 bases at V and 0 bases at J; junction bases unmatched: 4. The CDR3 is 15 amino acids. Per the germline V gene, CDR1 is LNHDA and CDR2 is SQIVND (reference sequence). The CDR3 DNA follows: TGTGCCAGTAGTCTTGGACAGGGAAGCACAGATACGCAGTATTTT. Translating it yields CASSLGQGSTDTQYF. Looking up the rest from reference TRBV19 and TRBJ2-3 gives the full variable domain: DGGITQSPKYLFRKEGQNVTLSCEQNLNHDAMYWYRQDPGQGLRLIYYSQIVNDFQKGDIAEGYSVSREKKESFPLTVTSAQKNPTAFYLCASSLGQGSTDTQYFGPGTRLTVL.

The sample holds a few counts of this clonotype. The gene calls are TRBV18 and TRBJ2-5; 8 bases are a match to TRBD1. Germline-derived CDR1 and CDR2 are KGHSH and LQKENI. The CDR3 runs 13 residues. J gave up 5 bases and V 5 bases, and 4 bases lay outside the gene matches. The CDR3 sequence: CASSTDRVETQYF. The CDR3 region has the DNA TGTGCCAGCTCAACGGACAGGGTGGAGACCCAGTACTTC.

This clonotype was observed a few times. The chain has TRBV14 and TRBJ1-2; no firm D call. The V end was cut by 1 base, the J end by 0 bases, with 9 bases between. The germline V gene has CDR1 SGHDN and CDR2 FVKESK. The CDR3 is 15 residues long. The CDR3 bases are TGTGCCAGCAGCCAAGTTAACAGTCCTAACTATGGCTACACCTTC. Its translation: CASSQVNSPNYGYTF.